Detailed here is one T cell receptor beta chain. No antigen is known for it. Collection occurred without any documented infections or immune events in donors. The sample is drawn from a study of identifying expanded T cells in peripheral blood. The data were produced by immunoSEQ multiplex PCR, yet TCRdb's version contains in-frame clones alone and is incomplete. The table records around 82,000 clones, 84% of them present only once. CDR1 is SGHNT, CDR2 YYREEE, per germline (reference sequence). Losses at the gene ends were 4 bases for V and 7 bases for J; bases not matched to a gene: 6. This CDR3 has 13 amino acids. Study-level results: Variance in clone template counts between approximately two-week samples significantly increased with total template count across all healthy donors. Over approximately two and four weeks, about 15 and 19 clones changed, versus 1.2 between replicates.

Material: blood. The sequence was collected from a person aged 18 to 69 in good health. This rearrangement joins TRBV5-4 to TRBJ1-2; 8 bases match TRBD1. The CDR3 region is CASSRTGNGGYTF. In nucleotides, the CDR3 is TGTGCCAGCAGCCGGACAGGGAACGGTGGCTACACCTTC.